This T cell receptor (beta chain) was profiled in a study of blood T cells in healthy people across ages. CDR1 MDHEN and CDR2 SYDVKM come from the germline V gene. The ends lost 3 bases at V and 4 bases at J; junction bases unmatched: 10. The CDR3 totals 16 residues. The authors ran a second PCR of about 7 to 12 cycles using a sample-barcoded 5' primer and a J-beta primer mix. Each cDNA molecule was tagged by a template-switch adaptor with 12 random nucleotides. TCRdb redid the calling of the 5' RACE reads with MiXCR, one entry per CDR3 protein. The sample includes roughly 730,000 distinct CDR3 sequences, roughly three fifths seen only once; the top ten take roughly 25%. Ten milliliters of peripheral blood were drawn from each donor. Each sample had at least 6.5 million PBMCs isolated.

This clonotype was obtained from a man in his forties in good health. V and J are TRBV28 and TRBJ2-3, with TRBD1 matching 7 bases. Sequencing was performed on blood. CDR3 nucleotide sequence: TGTGCCAGCAGTTTTATGACCGGGACAGACGCAGATACGCAGTATTTT. It encodes CASSFMTGTDADTQYF.